This T cell receptor (beta chain) was profiled in a study of beta chain features in type 1 diabetes (dated by TCRdb to the late 2010s). The study in broad terms: Mean age, gender distribution, total cell number and subset yield did not differ between patients and healthy donors. Regulatory and stem cell-like memory subsets were obtained from only 8 patients and roughly 8 healthy donors, while naive and central memory subsets were obtained from all 30 or so donors. In the study, recently diagnosed type 1 diabetes patients and matched healthy donors were compared on the TCRB repertoires of their sorted circulating CD4+ T cell subsets. A total of over 95,000,000 sorted cells were examined across all samples, and RNA yield correlated strongly with the number of cells per subset. Study-level results and caveats: Because cDNA was sequenced instead of genomic DNA, activated cells with high expression could be over-represented, although the groups did not differ in activation or CD3 levels. Patients with type 1 diabetes made fewer insertions and deleted more nucleotides at VDJ recombination sites, implying thymic rearrangement abnormalities. Shorter templates might have been favored by PCR, but patient and control samples were amplified and corrected together, so both groups would have been affected equally by any skew. In all four CD4+ subsets, TCRB CDR3 length was moderately but significantly shorter in type 1 diabetes patients. Naive, central memory and regulatory TCRB repertoires appeared to be more alike among patients than among healthy donors. HLA sub-analyses involved small numbers of individuals, so any influence of HLA type on TCRB rearrangement remained unresolved.

The entire amount of isolated RNA was reverse transcribed using the High Capacity cDNA Reverse Transcription Kit, so the sequenced TCRB transcripts were expressed ones. Deep immunoSEQ sequencing was applied to naive, central memory and regulatory T cell samples, giving an average of approximately 3.8 million total reads per sample. After sorted cells were lysed in RLT buffer, RNA was extracted with DNase-treated RNeasy Micro or Mini kits, with the choice depending on cell number. Each cell subset was processed separately to prevent cross-contamination, with patient and healthy donor samples processed together. TCRB sequences were amplified from cDNA with the immunoSEQ multiplex PCR, producing 87-bp fragments spanning the CDR3 region. The amplicons were sequenced using the Illumina HiSeq platform. On the authors' methods: PCR bias was corrected computationally using synthetic template baselines, and reads within Hamming distance 2 were collapsed, with unmergeable singletons discarded. Reads were aligned against IMGT to assign V, D and J genes, CDR3 length and insertions or deletions at six rearrangement sites. Within each subset, clonotype counts were normalized to sorted cell number, and only after that were true diversity and Gini coefficients computed with the tcR R package. The overlap coefficient, calculated on TCRB nucleotide sequences, was used to quantify repertoire sharing. As a proxy for the pre-selection repertoire, out-of-frame TCRB sequences from naive cells were analyzed. TCRdb stores this immuneACCESS table with in-frame sequences only. Part of the clones is absent; in the studies checked, under half of the shortfall reflects unresolved V genes, and no reason is known for the rest. The DNA gave D and trimming, while V, J and clone size come from that table. This sample holds about 660,000 clones; over 11% were observed only once. Approximately 0.043% of the sample goes to the ten largest clones.

Relative to germline, V is missing 6 bases and J is missing 3 bases, with 8 bases of the junction outside any gene match. Reading from cysteine to phenylalanine, the CDR3 counts 15 amino acids. Only the CDR3 DNA stays, 45 bases, in frame from base 1. From a lookup of the germline V gene, CDR1 and CDR2 are SGHTA and FQGNSA. From each donor, a single peripheral blood sample of around 0.12 L on average was drawn into heparinised tubes. A BD FACSAria II and a panel including CD45RO, CCR7, CD25, CD127, CD95 and CD27 were used to sort naive, central memory, regulatory and stem cell-like memory CD4+ T cells. Every sorted population had a purity above 95%. PBMCs were isolated immediately by Lymphoprep density gradient centrifugation and stained directly without culture. So that batch effects would be minimized, each experiment stained and sorted samples in pairs, pairing one healthy donor with one patient.

As for this clone: This clone's antigen is unknown. No much larger clonotype is one base removed from it; base qualities were not supplied.

The sequenced sample was naive CD4+ T cells from blood. The intended sense of this specimen's cell subset or site label: true naive CD4+ T cells. The sequence was collected from a man in his late teens or twenties with type 1 diabetes. In this chain, TRBV7-2 is recombined with TRBJ2-3, with 8 middle bases fitting TRBD2. The DNA sequence follows: TGTGCCAGCAGGACCGGGACTAGGGTGACAGATACGCAGTATTTT. This encodes CASRTGTRVTDTQYF.